This T cell receptor (beta chain) emerged from a study of shared clonotypes between healthy human individuals (TCRdb year 2020). Notes on the research overall: The cohort comprised a couple of women and a few men aged 18 to 49 years. To increase sequencing depth and limit assay-specific biases, TCR repertoire library preparation and sequencing were carried out by different laboratories using diverse techniques. Between about 0.94 and 8.9 billion PBMCs per donor were obtained by leukapheresis. For each donor, three plates each were used for CD4 naive and CD4 memory, two plates were used for CD8 naive, and one plate was used for CD8 memory. The study deeply sequenced blood TCR repertoires of about 5 healthy adults to estimate repertoire size and the extent of clonotype sharing between individuals. The paper as a whole reports these results and caveats: Based on pairwise subsampling, the degree of clonotype sharing among donors was expected to be affected by sequencing depth. Estimated clonotype richness was generally larger for naive than for memory subsets. Compared with non-shared clonotypes, the clonotypes found in all four sorted-subset donors had higher generation probabilities. About 5% of naive CD4, 3.5% of naive CD8, 2.3% of memory CD4, and about 0.4% of memory CD8 clonotypes were shared across several donors. Only blood was sampled, and tissue TCR repertoires likely differ from those in blood. Incomplete sequencing was indicated by rarefaction of sorted-subset datasets, despite the large sequencing depth. Because the study included only a small number of donors, the genetic and exposure-history diversity represented was limited.

The donors were healthy, HIV-negative adults with no recently reported acute infections or vaccinations. Every donor was a Caucasian adult residing in Nashville, Tennessee, USA. Magnetic negative selection was used to enrich CD4+ T cells, after which naive cells were positively selected on CD45RA and the negative fraction became the memory subset. Blood was collected by leukapheresis, and PBMCs were isolated by Ficoll-Histopaque density gradient centrifugation and then cryopreserved in liquid nitrogen vapor phase. Analytical flow cytometry was used to check the purity and quantity of every magnetically sorted T cell population. Each sorted fraction had its genomic DNA isolated and then quantified by UV absorbance on a Nanodrop 2000c. TCR CDR3 regions were amplified from genomic DNA by multiplex PCR using the deep immunoSEQ assay. Extracted genomic DNA from each cell subset was spread evenly across all wells of several immunoSEQ 96-well plates, with each plate serving as a replicate. Each replicate PCR for sorted subsets received around 210 ng genomic DNA, equal to 28,000 or so T cell genomes. Purified libraries were quantified with a Qubit 3.0 fluorometer, sized on a Bioanalyzer 2100, and re-quantified with the KAPA Library Quantification kit. Every immunoSEQ 96-well plate was sequenced on a separate single-read 150-cycle Illumina NextSeq 550 flow cell. In the authors' own workflow: The immunoSEQ output contained only junctional sequences without quality scores, so filtering could not match that applied to full-length reads. Sequences were annotated with PyIR, a Python wrapper for IgBLAST v1.9, using IMGT germline references to assign V/J genes and CDR3. Any read was removed if the V/J assignment was weak (E-value above 1e-6), the CDR3 was missing, or the read contained stop codons, out-of-frame junctions, or ambiguous translated residues. A V3J clonotype was defined by an identical inferred V gene, J gene, and CDR3 amino acid sequence. The percentage overlap between two repertoires was calculated by dividing the number of shared unique clonotypes by the size of the smaller repertoire. RTK rarefaction, the Chao1 estimator, and Recon v2.1 estimates of unobserved clonotypes were used to assess repertoire richness. Generation probabilities for all TCRbeta clonotypes obtained by the gDNA method from a few donors were computed using OLGA. The clones in this table, taken by TCRdb from immuneACCESS, are in-frame only. Not every clone is retained; where verified, under half of the shortfall comes from an unresolved V gene, and the cause of the rest is unknown. Clone size and the V and J calls come from that table; the DNA yielded D and trimming. Present in this sample are some 2,000,000 clones, approximately 94% of which were seen just once. The leading ten clones occupy roughly 0.13% of the sample.

Concerning this clone itself: The antigen it binds to is not known. Nothing much larger sits one base from this clone, and base qualities are not available.

The CDR3 has 15 amino acids, counting the end cysteine and phenylalanine. Solely the CDR3 DNA is kept, with 45 bases framed from the first base. Via the germline V gene, CDR1 is SQVTM and CDR2 ANQGSEA. V ends up 3 bases short and J 2 bases short, with an unmatched junction base count of 3. Sample: naive CD4+ T cells sorted from blood. The cell subset or site label on this specimen signifies: CD45RA+ positively selected. The source is a man in his late teens or twenties in good health. This sequence uses TRBV29-1 and TRBJ2-3; a stretch of 12 junction bases matches TRBD1. In nucleotide form, the sequence is TGCAGCGTTGAGGGACAGGGGGCTGACACAGATACGCAGTATTTT. Its product reads: CSVEGQGADTDTQYF.